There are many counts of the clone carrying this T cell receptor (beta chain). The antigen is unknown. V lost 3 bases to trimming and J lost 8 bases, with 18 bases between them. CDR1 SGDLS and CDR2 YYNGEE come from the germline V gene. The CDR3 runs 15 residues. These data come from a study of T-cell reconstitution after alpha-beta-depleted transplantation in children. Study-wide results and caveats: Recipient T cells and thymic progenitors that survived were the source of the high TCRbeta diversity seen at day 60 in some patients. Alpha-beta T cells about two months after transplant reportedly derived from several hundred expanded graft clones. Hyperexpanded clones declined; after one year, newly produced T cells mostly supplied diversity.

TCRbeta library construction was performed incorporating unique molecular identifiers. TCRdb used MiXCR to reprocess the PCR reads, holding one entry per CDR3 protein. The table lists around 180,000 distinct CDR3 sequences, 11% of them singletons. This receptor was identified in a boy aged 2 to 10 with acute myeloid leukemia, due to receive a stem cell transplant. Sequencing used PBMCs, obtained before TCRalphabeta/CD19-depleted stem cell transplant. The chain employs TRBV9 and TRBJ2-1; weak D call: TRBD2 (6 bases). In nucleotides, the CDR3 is TGTGCCAGCAGCGCCCCCGTTGGGGGGACCGATGAGCAGTTCTTC. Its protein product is CASSAPVGGTDEQFF.